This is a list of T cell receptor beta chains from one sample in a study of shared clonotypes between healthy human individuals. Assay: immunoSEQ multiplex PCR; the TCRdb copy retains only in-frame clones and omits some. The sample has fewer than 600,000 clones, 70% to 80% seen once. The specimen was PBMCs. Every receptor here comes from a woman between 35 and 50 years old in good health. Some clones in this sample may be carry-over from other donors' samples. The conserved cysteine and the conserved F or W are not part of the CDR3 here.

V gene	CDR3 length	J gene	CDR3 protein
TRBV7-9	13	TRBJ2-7	ASSPQAGQSYEQY
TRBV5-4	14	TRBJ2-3	ASSLDAGSRTDTQY
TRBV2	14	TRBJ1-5	ASSGLGGGRDQPQH
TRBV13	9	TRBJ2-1	ASSSGNEQF
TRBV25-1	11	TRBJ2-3	ASSRQGTNTQY
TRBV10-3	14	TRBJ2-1	AISATSGRRYNEQF
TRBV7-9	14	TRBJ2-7	ASSRRGGLSGYEQY
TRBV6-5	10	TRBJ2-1	ASNTPGSEQF
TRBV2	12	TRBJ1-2	ASSGLDRENGYT
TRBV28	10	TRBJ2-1	ASSLEPNEQF
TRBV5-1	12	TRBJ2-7	ASSLTSGTYEQY
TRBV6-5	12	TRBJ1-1	ASRVRGYMDEAF
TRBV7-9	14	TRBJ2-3	ASSLMSSGYTDTQY
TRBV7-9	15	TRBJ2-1	AGQTSGRFSSYNEQF
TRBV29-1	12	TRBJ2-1	SVDSRYSYNEQF
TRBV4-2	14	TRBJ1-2	ASSQRQSFTNYGYT
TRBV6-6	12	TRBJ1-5	ASSKQGDNQPQH
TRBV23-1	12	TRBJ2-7	ASSEGAGEYEQY
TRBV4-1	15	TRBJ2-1	ASSQDGTRSMLNEQF
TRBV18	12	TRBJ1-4	ASSRSGADEKLF
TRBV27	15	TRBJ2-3	ASSPWGGRGLQDTQY
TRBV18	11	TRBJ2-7	ASSPDTTYEQY
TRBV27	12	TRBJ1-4	ASTHRGVNEKLF
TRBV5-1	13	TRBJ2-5	ASSGLRDSGETQY
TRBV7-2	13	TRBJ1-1	ASSWRQGMNTEAF
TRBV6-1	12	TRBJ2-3	ASLRTSGVLTQY
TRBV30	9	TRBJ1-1	AWRAGWGAF
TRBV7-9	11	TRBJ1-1	ASSLVAGSEAF
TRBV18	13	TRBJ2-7	ASSPGQGGSYEQY
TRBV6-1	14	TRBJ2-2	ASSEGLISYTGELF
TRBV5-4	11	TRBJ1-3	ASSWFSGNTIY
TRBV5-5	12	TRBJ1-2	ASTPGQGGYGYT
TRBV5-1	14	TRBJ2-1	ASSLGASGRRNEQF
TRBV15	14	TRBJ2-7	ATSNPIQTGSYEQY
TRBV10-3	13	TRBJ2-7	AISSGTSASYEQY
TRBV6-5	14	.	ASSYSPHLGTGELF
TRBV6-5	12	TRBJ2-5	ASSSLDREETQY